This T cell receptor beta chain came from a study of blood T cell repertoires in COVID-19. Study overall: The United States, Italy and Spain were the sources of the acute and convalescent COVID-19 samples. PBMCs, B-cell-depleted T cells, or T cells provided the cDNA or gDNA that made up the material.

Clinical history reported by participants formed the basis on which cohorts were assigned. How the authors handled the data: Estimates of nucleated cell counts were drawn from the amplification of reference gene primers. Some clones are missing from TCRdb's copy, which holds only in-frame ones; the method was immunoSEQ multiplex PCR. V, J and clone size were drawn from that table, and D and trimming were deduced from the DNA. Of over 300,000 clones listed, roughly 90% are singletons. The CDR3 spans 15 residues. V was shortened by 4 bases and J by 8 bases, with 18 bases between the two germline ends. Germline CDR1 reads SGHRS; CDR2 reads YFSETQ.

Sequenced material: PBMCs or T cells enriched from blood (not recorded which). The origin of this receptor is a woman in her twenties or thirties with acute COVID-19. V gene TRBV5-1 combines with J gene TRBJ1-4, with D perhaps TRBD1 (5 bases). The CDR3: CASSTSDSPAEKLFF. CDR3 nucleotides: TGCGCCAGCAGCACATCAGACAGCCCTGCGGAAAAACTGTTTTTT.